A single sample is the source of the 21 T cell receptor beta chains below, sequenced in a study of blood T cells in healthy people across ages. Through a sample-barcoded 5' primer and a J-beta primer mix, a second PCR was run for roughly 6 to 11 cycles. TCRdb recomputed calls from the 5' RACE reads with MiXCR, one row per CDR3 protein. The sample lists hundreds of thousands of distinct CDR3 sequences, roughly half occurring once. The sample comprised blood. These receptors were collected from a woman of 80 years or more in good health.

CDR3 DNA sequence: TGCAGTGCTAGGGTCTTTAGCGGGGTTCTCACAGATACGCAGTATTTT. It specifies CSARVFSGVLTDTQYF. The V call is TRBV20-1, the J call TRBJ2-3; 8 bases are shared with TRBD2. The V gene's germline CDR1 is DFQATT and CDR2 SNEGSKA (reference sequence). V lost 3 bases, J lost 2 bases, and 10 bases stayed unmatched. This CDR3 has 16 amino acids.

The V gene is TRBV4-1, the J gene TRBJ2-1; 9 bases agree with TRBD2. The J call is uncertain, as TRBJ2-7 better fits the DNA end. Germline V CDR1 and CDR2: MGHRA, YSYEKL. The CDR3 is 17 residues long. The DNA of the CDR3 is TGCGCCAGCAGCCAATTGGTTCGAGCGGGAGGTGGTAATGAGCAGTACTTC. Its protein product is CASSQLVRAGGGNEQYF.

This clonotype was detected only a few times. The V gene is TRBV7-9, the J gene TRBJ2-4; no definite D call. The J call is uncertain, as TRBJ2-7 better fits the DNA end. Germline V gene sequence: CDR1 SEHNR, CDR2 FQNEAQ (reference sequence). The CDR3 sequence is 14 residues long. The CDR3 coding sequence is TGTGCCAGCAGCCTTAACACACGAACCTACGAGCAGTACTTC. Translation: CASSLNTRTYEQYF.

This clonotype has a count of ten or more. The V and J genes are TRBV29-1 and TRBJ2-1, with TRBD2 matching over 8 bases. CDR1 and CDR2 (germline): SQVTM, ANQGSEA. CDR3 length: 11 amino acids. DNA for the CDR3: TGCGCGGGGGGATCCTACAATGAGCAGTTCTTC. Residues: CAGGSYNEQFF.

V usage is TRBV9 and J usage is TRBJ2-1; possible D gene TRBD2, 6 bases. Trimming shortened V by 3 bases and J by 9 bases, and 16 bases separated the two germline ends. This CDR3 contains 14 residues. CDR1 and CDR2 (germline): SGDLS, YYNGEE. CDR3 sequence: CASSGREFVSEQFF. As DNA, the CDR3 is TGTGCCAGCAGCGGGCGGGAATTTGTCTCTGAGCAGTTCTTC.

This clonotype was counted at least ten times. This chain uses TRBV28 with TRBJ1-2; D ambiguous. Germline lookup yields CDR1 MDHEN and CDR2 SYDVKM. Trimming took 8 bases from V and 4 from J, leaving 20 bases between them. This CDR3 is built from 15 residues. CDR3: CASHRRGRGGYGYTF. The CDR3 DNA follows: TGTGCCAGCCATAGGCGGGGTAGAGGTGGCTATGGCTACACCTTC.

The chain couples TRBV7-9 to TRBJ1-4; the D gene is possibly TRBD1 (6 bases). Germline-derived CDR1 and CDR2 are SEHNR and FQNEAQ (reference sequence). V dropped 4 bases and J dropped 8 bases, with 23 bases sitting between them. The CDR3 extends over 17 amino acids. The CDR3 reads CASSSEGKSGAREKLFF. CDR3 coding DNA: TGTGCCAGCAGCTCGGAGGGGAAGTCGGGGGCGAGGGAAAAACTGTTTTTT.

Concerning this clonotype: Just one base apart from a much larger clone, this may be a read error. This chain links TRBV29-1 with TRBJ2-1, with a weak D call TRBD2 (6 bases). The CDR3 consists of 14 residues. Germline CDR1 is SQVTM and CDR2 is ANQGSEA. CDR3: CGGSGGDFHNEQFF. The CDR3 coding sequence is TGCGGCGGGTCTGGCGGGGACTTCCACAATGAGCAGTTCTTC.

This clonotype was picked up a small number of times. This could be a read error, since a much larger clone is one nucleotide away. J is TRBJ2-3 and V is TRBV28; no definite D call. V was pared by 6 bases and J by 6 bases, with 4 bases between. Per germline, CDR1 MDHEN and CDR2 SYDVKM. The length of the CDR3 is 10 residues. CDR3 bases: TGTGCCAGCAGGAGTGATACGCAGTATTTT. Encoded protein: CASRSDTQYF.

The J gene is TRBJ2-5, the V gene TRBV25-1; TRBD1 or TRBD2 may be the D gene (5 bases each). Trimming left V 5 bases short and J 11 bases short, with 18 bases between. The CDR3 is made up of 13 amino acids. Per the germline V gene, CDR1 is MGHDK and CDR2 is SYGVNS. DNA of the CDR3: TGTGCCAGCAGTTGGGGGTGGGGGAATGAGCAGTACTTC. Translation: CASSWGWGNEQYF. The full variable domain, completed using reference TRBV25-1 and TRBJ2-5, is EADIYQTPRYLVIGTGKKITLECSQTMGHDKMYWYQQDPGMELHLIHYSYGVNSTEKGDLSSESTVSRIRTEHFPLTLESARPSHTSQYLCASSWGWGNEQYFGPGTRLLVL.

V is TRBV28 and J is TRBJ2-7, with 7 bases lining up with TRBD2. The germline gives CDR1 MDHEN, CDR2 SYDVKM. The CDR3 runs 16 residues. V shed 6 bases and J 0 bases; nucleotides not matched to a gene: 11. CDR3 region: CASSPSGTTNSYEQYF. The CDR3 DNA is TGTGCCAGCAGCCCGAGCGGGACCACCAACTCCTACGAGCAGTACTTC. Supplemented by reference TRBV28 and TRBJ2-7, the full variable domain reads DVKVTQSSRYLVKRTGEKVFLECVQDMDHENMFWYRQDPGLGLRLIYFSYDVKMKEKGDIPEGYSVSREKKERFSLILESASTNQTSMYLCASSPSGTTNSYEQYFGPGTRLTVT.

The chain couples TRBV12-3 or TRBV12-4 to TRBJ1-3, with no clear D. The CDR3 contains 10 residues. Deletions cut 2 bases from V and 7 bases from J, with 0 bases between. CDR3 sequence: CASSLNTIYF. The DNA of the CDR3 is TGTGCCAGCAGTTTAAACACCATATATTTT.

The chain links TRBV29-1 to TRBJ2-3; D gene uncertain. The CDR3 extends over 13 amino acids. V gave up 4 bases and J gave up 3 bases, with 11 bases separating them. Per the germline V gene, CDR1 is SQVTM and CDR2 is ANQGSEA. CDR3 sequence reads: CSVVGRSTDTQYF. The CDR3 nucleotides are TGCAGCGTTGTTGGCAGGTCAACAGATACGCAGTATTTT.

The chain links TRBV27 to TRBJ1-6; D not certain. CDR3 length: 13 amino acids. V was shortened by 3 bases and J by 7 bases, with 7 bases between the two germline ends. The germline V gene has CDR1 MNHEY and CDR2 SMNVEV (reference sequence). The CDR3 here is CASSLSENSPLHF. The CDR3, as DNA: TGTGCCAGCAGTTTGTCGGAGAATTCACCCCTCCACTTT.

Only a few counts were recorded for this clonotype. This rearrangement joins TRBV2 to TRBJ2-1; 9 bases map to TRBD2. The junction had 9 bases not matched to a gene; V was cut back by 8 bases and J by 4 bases. The CDR3 has 15 amino acids. The germline CDR1 and CDR2 sequences are SNHLY and FYNNEI. CDR3 DNA sequence: TGTGCCAGCGTATCTAGCGGGATTACGTACAATGAGCAGTTCTTC. Protein product: CASVSSGITYNEQFF. Complete variable domain (other parts from reference TRBV2 and TRBJ2-1): EPEVTQTPSHQVTQMGQEVILRCVPISNHLYFYWYRQILGQKVEFLVSFYNNEISEKSEIFDDQFSVERPDGSNFTLKIRSTKLEDSAMYFCASVSSGITYNEQFFGPGTRLTVL.

Only one count was recorded for this clonotype. The chain combines TRBV20-1 with TRBJ1-5; D unclear. This CDR3 has 15 residues. Trimming removed 0 bases at V and 0 bases at J, with 9 bases between. Germline CDR1 and CDR2: DFQATT and SNEGSKA (reference sequence). Here the CDR3 reads CSAREGPYSNQPQHF. The CDR3 DNA reads as TGCAGTGCTAGAGAAGGTCCTTATAGCAATCAGCCCCAGCATTTT.

V and J are TRBV7-3 and TRBJ1-6; D uncertain. This CDR3 is built from 14 residues. Germline V gene sequence: CDR1 SGHTA, CDR2 FQGTGA. V dropped 3 bases and J dropped 9 bases, with 12 bases sitting between them. CDR3: CASSFRRGVSPLHF. In nucleotides, the CDR3 is TGTGCCAGCAGCTTTAGACGCGGCGTTTCACCCCTCCACTTT. The full variable domain, completed using reference TRBV7-3 and TRBJ1-6, is GAGVSQTPSNKVTEKGKYVELRCDPISGHTALYWYRQSLGQGPEFLIYFQGTGAADDSGLPNDRFFAVRPEGSVSTLKIQRTERGDSAVYLCASSFRRGVSPLHFGNGTRLTVT.

This sequence joins TRBV7-9 and TRBJ2-1; 8 bases are shared with TRBD1. Germline CDR1 is SEHNR and CDR2 is FQNEAQ (reference sequence). V gave up 3 bases and J gave up 12 bases; unmatched junction bases: 13. The CDR3 covers 15 residues. CDR3 nucleotide sequence: TGTGCCAGCAGCTTGACAGGGGTCGCGCCTTGGATGCAGTTCTTC. Amino acids: CASSLTGVAPWMQFF. The entire variable domain, with the rest obtained from reference TRBV7-9 and TRBJ2-1, is as follows: DTGVSQNPRHKITKRGQNVTFRCDPISEHNRLYWYRQTLGQGPEFLTYFQNEAQLEKSRLLSDRFSAERPKGSFSTLEIQRTEQGDSAMYLCASSLTGVAPWMQFFGPGTRLTVL.

This clonotype appeared many times. The rearrangement uses TRBV11-2 and TRBJ1-6; 9 bases are shared with TRBD1. Germline-derived CDR1 and CDR2 are SGHAT and FQNNGV. The CDR3 extends over 17 amino acids. The ends lost 5 bases at V and 3 bases at J; junction bases unmatched: 8. The CDR3 is CASSLTGGWDYNSPLHF. CDR3 nucleotides: TGTGCCAGCAGCCTCACAGGGGGCTGGGACTATAATTCACCCCTCCACTTT.

CDR3 region: CASSEQGFGEQYF. Here the CDR3 DNA reads TGTGCCAGCAGTGAACAGGGGTTCGGCGAGCAGTACTTC. The V and J genes are TRBV12-3 or TRBV12-4 and TRBJ2-7; 7 bases agree with TRBD1. V dropped 5 bases and J dropped 6; count of bases not matched to a gene: 7. This CDR3 comprises 13 residues.

The chain is built from TRBV11-3 and TRBJ2-5, with D possibly being TRBD1 or TRBD2 (6 bases each). V was shortened by 2 bases and J by 4 bases, with 11 bases between the two germline ends. The CDR3 spans 14 residues. From germline, CDR1 is SGHNT and CDR2 YENEEA. DNA for the CDR3: TGTGCCAGCAGCTTACGGGGGCGGACAGAGACCCAGTACTTC. This sequence encodes CASSLRGRTETQYF.